These 31 T cell receptor beta chains were sequenced from one sample in a study of OX40 agonist ivuxolimab in advanced cancers. This table comes from immunoSEQ multiplex PCR, and its TCRdb copy is limited to in-frame clones, with some not included. In the table there are 50,000 to 65,000 clones, about 91% of which are singletons. Sequenced here: CD4+ or CD8+ T cells sorted from blood, sampled in a trial of the OX40 agonist ivuxolimab. Receptors originate from an adult with an advanced solid tumor such as melanoma, head and neck, liver or kidney cancer.

The chain joins TRBV2 to TRBJ2-1; TRBD2 aligns across 9 bases. The CDR3 has 16 amino acids. Trimming removed 2 bases from V and 2 bases from J; junction bases left unmatched: 4. The V gene's germline CDR1 is SNHLY and CDR2 FYNNEI. CDR3 in amino acids: CASSESGGFTYNEQFF. The CDR3 region has the DNA TGTGCCAGCAGTGAAAGCGGGGGGTTTACCTACAATGAGCAGTTCTTC.

A few counts support this clone. The chain couples TRBV18 to TRBJ2-5; 9 nucleotides agree with TRBD1. V was clipped by 2 bases and J by 3 bases; unmatched bases: 19. Per germline, CDR1 KGHSH and CDR2 LQKENI. The CDR3 totals 20 residues. The DNA of the CDR3 is TGTGCCAGCTCACCAAGGATCTTACCGGGACAGGGTGCCTTAAAAGAGACCCAGTACTTC. Translation gives CASSPRILPGQGALKETQYF. The variable domain in full, completed from reference TRBV18 and TRBJ2-5, reads NAGVMQNPRHLVRRRGQEARLRCSPMKGHSHVYWYRQLPEEGLKFMVYLQKENIIDESGMPKERFSAEFPKEGPSILRIQQVVRGDSAAYFCASSPRILPGQGALKETQYFGPGTRLLVL.

This clone was detected only once. The chain joins TRBV6-5 to TRBJ1-1; D gene uncertain. Between the trimmed V and J ends, which lost 5 bases and 7 bases, there was a span of 11 bases. Germline V gives CDR1 MNHEY, CDR2 SVGAGI. This CDR3 is built from 12 residues. The CDR3 sequence: CASSLSRGEAFF. The CDR3, as DNA: TGTGCCAGCAGTCTATCCCGGGGTGAAGCTTTCTTT.

The chain joins TRBV5-1 to TRBJ1-1; possibly TRBD1 for D (5 bases). Germline V gene sequence: CDR1 SGHRS, CDR2 YFSETQ. V gave up 3 bases and J gave up 4 bases, with 7 bases separating them. This CDR3 has 12 residues. CDR3 nucleotide sequence: TGCGCCAGCAGCTCTAGGGGCACTGAAGCTTTCTTT. Protein sequence: CASSSRGTEAFF.

The chain joins TRBV4-3 to TRBJ2-2; D unresolved. Per the germline V gene, CDR1 is LGHNA and CDR2 is YSLEER. The CDR3 has 15 residues. The germline V and J ends were trimmed by 0 bases and 5 bases, with 10 bases remaining between them. The CDR3 bases are TGCGCCAGCAGCCAAGATGGGGTCGAGACCGGGGAGCTGTTTTTT. Its protein is CASSQDGVETGELFF.

The gene calls are TRBV7-9 and TRBJ2-7; D remains unclear. This CDR3 contains 14 residues. Germline CDR1 and CDR2: SEHNR and FQNEAQ (reference sequence). V gave up 1 base and J gave up 3 bases, with 10 bases separating them. The CDR3 protein is CASSLEGRHYEQYF. The CDR3 DNA is TGTGCCAGCAGCTTAGAAGGGCGGCACTACGAGCAGTACTTC.

The CDR3 bases are TGCGCCAGCAGCCAAGATACGGCGGGATGGGGCTACAATGAGCAGTTCTTC. It encodes CASSQDTAGWGYNEQFF. The chain joins TRBV4-3 to TRBJ2-1; D is possibly TRBD2 (6 bases). This CDR3 contains 17 residues. Germline V gene lookup returns CDR1 LGHNA and CDR2 YSLEER. The ends were cut back, 0 bases at V and 3 bases at J, with 15 bases in the middle.

This rearrangement joins TRBV7-9 to TRBJ2-7; D ambiguous. The length of the CDR3 is 15 residues. Deletions cut 6 bases from V and 3 bases from J, with 18 bases between. Germline V gives CDR1 SEHNR, CDR2 FQNEAQ (reference sequence). CDR3 protein: CASSSEWVLNYEQYF. The CDR3 nucleotides read TGTGCCAGCAGTTCAGAATGGGTCTTGAACTACGAGCAGTACTTC. The whole variable domain, filled in from reference TRBV7-9 and TRBJ2-7, reads DTGVSQNPRHKITKRGQNVTFRCDPISEHNRLYWYRQTLGQGPEFLTYFQNEAQLEKSRLLSDRFSAERPKGSFSTLEIQRTEQGDSAMYLCASSSEWVLNYEQYFGPGTRLTVT.

The chain employs TRBV13 and TRBJ2-1; no firm D call. This CDR3 is built from 12 residues. Germline CDR1 reads PRHDT; CDR2 reads FYEKMQ (reference sequence). Trimming pared 2 bases from V and 8 bases from J, leaving 7 bases between. In DNA, the CDR3 is TGTGCCAGCAGCTTATACAAGGATGAGCAGTTCTTC. Its protein product is CASSLYKDEQFF.

The chain carries TRBV9 and TRBJ1-3; tentative D call: TRBD1 (5 bases). Deletions cut 0 bases from V and 7 bases from J, with 11 bases between. Germline V gene data show CDR1 as SGDLS and CDR2 as YYNGEE. The CDR3 spans 14 residues. For the CDR3, the DNA is TGTGCCAGCAGCGTAGGGGACCCCGTCAACACCATATATTTT. This encodes CASSVGDPVNTIYF.

The chain carries TRBV9 and TRBJ2-2, with D unclear. This CDR3 region has 13 residues. The germline V gene has CDR1 SGDLS and CDR2 YYNGEE. Trimming shortened V by 2 bases and J by 11 bases, and 13 bases separated the two germline ends. The CDR3 DNA reads TGTGCCAGCAGCGTCCATTTCGGACGTGAGCTGTTTTTT. This translates into CASSVHFGRELFF.

This sequence joins TRBV7-6 and TRBJ2-7, with TRBD2 matching over 11 bases. The V segment lost 1 base and the J segment 1 base; nucleotides outside the gene matches: 3. Germline CDR1 is SGHVS and CDR2 is FNYEAQ. The CDR3 has 16 residues. CDR3 in amino acids: CASSLGLAGGSYEQYF. The CDR3, as DNA: TGTGCCAGCAGCTTAGGTCTAGCGGGAGGATCCTACGAGCAGTACTTC.

The sample holds one count of this clone. J is TRBJ2-2 and V is TRBV15; weak D call: TRBD2 (6 bases). The CDR3 consists of 16 residues. Germline loops: CDR1 LNHNV, CDR2 YYDKDF (reference sequence). The germline V and J ends were trimmed by 1 base and 6 bases, with 15 bases remaining between them. CDR3 in amino acids: CATSRVGAGVSGELFF. As DNA, the CDR3 is TGTGCCACCAGCAGAGTAGGAGCGGGTGTTTCCGGGGAGCTGTTTTTT.

This chain links TRBV11-2 with TRBJ1-1, with unresolved D. The CDR3 spans 15 residues. Germline-derived CDR1 and CDR2 are SGHAT and FQNNGV. V was shortened by 1 base and J by 6 bases, with 15 bases between the two germline ends. The CDR3 protein is CASSLGRIKGAEAFF. The CDR3 DNA follows: TGTGCCAGCAGCTTAGGACGGATTAAGGGCGCTGAAGCTTTCTTT.

V and J are TRBV19 and TRBJ2-7; D gene unclear. The CDR3 spans 13 residues. Per germline, CDR1 LNHDA and CDR2 SQIVND (reference sequence). V lost 1 base and J lost 1, with 5 bases in between. The CDR3 DNA reads as TGTGCCAGTAGTATAGGCAGTTCCTACGAGCAGTACTTC. Translation gives CASSIGSSYEQYF.

The genes are TRBV5-1 and TRBJ1-1, with D tentatively TRBD1 (6 bases). Germline V CDR1 and CDR2: SGHRS, YFSETQ. CDR3 length: 13 residues. With 2 bases removed from V and 2 bases from J, the gap between germline ends came to 7 bases. The CDR3 DNA reads TGCGCCAGCAGCTTACAGGGAAACACTGAAGCTTTCTTT. Translating it yields CASSLQGNTEAFF.

This sequence joins TRBV7-9 and TRBJ2-7; possible D gene TRBD2, 5 bases. The germline gives CDR1 SEHNR, CDR2 FQNEAQ (reference sequence). This CDR3 region has 16 residues. V lost 1 base, J lost 1 base, and 14 bases lay in between. As DNA, the CDR3 is TGTGCCAGCAGCTTAGTTCTCGGAGGAGCATCCTACGAGCAGTACTTC. Encoded protein: CASSLVLGGASYEQYF.

The gene calls are TRBV19 and TRBJ2-7; D unresolved. From germline, CDR1 is LNHDA and CDR2 SQIVND (reference sequence). CDR3 length: 12 amino acids. V was shortened by 4 bases and J by 4 bases, with 8 bases between the two germline ends. This CDR3 reads CASSTDGYEQYF. The CDR3 coding sequence is TGTGCCAGTAGTACGGACGGTTACGAGCAGTACTTC.

The J gene is TRBJ2-3, the V gene TRBV6-5; D might be TRBD1 (5 bases). Germline CDR1 is MNHEY and CDR2 is SVGAGI. Trimming left V 6 bases short and J 1 base short, with 14 bases between. The CDR3 has 15 residues. The CDR3 region is CASSRTGSGTDTQYF. The CDR3 DNA follows: TGTGCCAGCAGCCGAACAGGATCGGGCACAGATACGCAGTATTTT.

This chain joins TRBV5-4 and TRBJ2-5, with D possibly being TRBD1 (5 bases). Trimming removed 4 bases from V and 3 bases from J, with 10 bases in between. This CDR3 has 13 residues. Germline assignment: CDR1 SGHNT and CDR2 YYREEE (reference sequence). The CDR3 region has the DNA TGTGCCAGCAGCACTGGGGCAGAAGAGACCCAGTACTTC. This sequence encodes CASSTGAEETQYF.

The chain employs TRBV5-6 and TRBJ2-1; 7 nucleotides match TRBD2. From germline, CDR1 is SGHDT and CDR2 YYEEEE. J lost 7 bases, V lost 0 bases, and 7 bases had no gene match. The CDR3 has 15 residues. CDR3 in DNA: TGTGCCAGCAGCTTGGAGTGGGAGGGCGGGAATGAGCAGTTCTTC. As protein: CASSLEWEGGNEQFF.

The CDR3: CASSPQGPRNTIYF. The CDR3 coding sequence is TGTGCCAGCAGCCCGCAGGGCCCCCGAAACACCATATATTTT. The rearrangement uses TRBV13 and TRBJ1-3; D is possibly TRBD1 (5 bases). Germline V lookup: CDR1 PRHDT, CDR2 FYEKMQ (reference sequence). The V end lost 5 bases, the J end lost 5 bases, and 13 bases lay between the germline ends. This CDR3 comprises 14 residues.

The gene calls are TRBV27 and TRBJ2-7; TRBD1 matches 10 bases. V shed 5 bases, J shed 9 bases, and the junction held 7 bases outside the gene matches. The CDR3 has 13 amino acids. Germline V gives CDR1 MNHEY, CDR2 SMNVEV (reference sequence). As DNA, the CDR3 is TGTGCCAGCAGTACCGGGACAGGGGTTCGGCAGTACTTC. Its protein product is CASSTGTGVRQYF.

The V and J genes are TRBV7-9 and TRBJ1-5; D gene ambiguous. This CDR3 is built from 15 residues. The V and J ends lost 0 bases and 1 base respectively, with 7 bases between them. CDR1 is SEHNR and CDR2 is FQNEAQ in the germline V gene (reference sequence). This chain's CDR3 is CASSLAQESNQPQHF. For the CDR3, the DNA is TGTGCCAGCAGCTTAGCGCAAGAGAGCAATCAGCCCCAGCATTTT.

V usage is TRBV2 and J usage is TRBJ2-7; D is unresolved. The CDR3 extends over 14 amino acids. The germline gives CDR1 SNHLY, CDR2 FYNNEI. Trimming took off 7 bases at V and 2 bases at J, with 15 bases between the two ends. This CDR3 reads CASNEPLRTYEQYF. Here the CDR3 DNA reads TGTGCCAGCAATGAGCCCCTTCGGACCTACGAGCAGTACTTC.

The rearrangement links TRBV13 to TRBJ2-7, with D possibly matching TRBD2 (5 bases). Germline assignment: CDR1 PRHDT and CDR2 FYEKMQ (reference sequence). V was shortened by 4 bases and J by 0 bases, with 10 bases between the two germline ends. The CDR3 has 14 residues. The CDR3 is CASSSQTNSYEQYF. In DNA, the CDR3 is TGTGCCAGCAGCTCCCAGACTAACTCCTACGAGCAGTACTTC. Full variable domain (outside the CDR3, taken from reference TRBV13 and TRBJ2-7): AAGVIQSPRHLIKEKRETATLKCYPIPRHDTVYWYQQGPGQDPQFLISFYEKMQSDKGSIPDRFSAQQFSDYHSELNMSSLELGDSALYFCASSSQTNSYEQYFGPGTRLTVT.

V and J are TRBV28 and TRBJ2-2; D may be TRBD1 or TRBD2 (6 bases each). CDR1 is MDHEN and CDR2 is SYDVKM in the germline V gene. There are 15 residues in the CDR3. Deletions cut 2 bases from V and 3 bases from J, with 10 bases between. Written as DNA, the CDR3 is TGTGCCAGCAGTTTAAGGGGGGCACACACCGGGGAGCTGTTTTTT. Translating gives CASSLRGAHTGELFF.

The table lists this clone with a count of one. This chain connects TRBV13 to TRBJ1-4; D gene unclear. The germline V gene has CDR1 PRHDT and CDR2 FYEKMQ (reference sequence). This CDR3 contains 14 residues. The V end lost 2 bases, the J end lost 3 bases, and 7 bases lay between the germline ends. CDR3 in DNA: TGTGCCAGCAGCTTAAGGGCAGCTAATGAAAAACTGTTTTTT. As protein: CASSLRAANEKLFF.

This clone was detected only once. The V call is TRBV5-4, the J call TRBJ2-3; 8 bases agree with TRBD2. The germline CDR1 and CDR2 sequences are SGHNT and YYREEE (reference sequence). The CDR3 totals 14 residues. After removal of 4 bases from V and 5 bases from J, the junction contained 6 bases not matched to a gene. The CDR3 DNA is TGTGCCAGCAGCCTGGAAAGCGGGGGAGATACGCAGTATTTT. Protein sequence: CASSLESGGDTQYF.

The chain has TRBV5-6 and TRBJ1-6; maybe TRBD1 (5 bases). Looked up from germline, CDR1 is SGHDT and CDR2 is YYEEEE. V was cut by 4 bases and J by 13 bases, with 12 bases left in between. The CDR3 totals 12 residues. The CDR3 loop is CASSVTRGPLHF. The CDR3 DNA is TGTGCCAGCAGCGTCACTCGGGGGCCCCTCCACTTT.

V usage is TRBV27 and J usage is TRBJ1-1; D is possibly TRBD1 (6 bases). This CDR3 contains 15 residues. CDR1 and CDR2 (germline): MNHEY, SMNVEV (reference sequence). Trimming took 3 bases from V and 0 from J, leaving 11 bases between them. The CDR3 sequence: CASSFLTGVNTEAFF. CDR3 DNA: TGTGCCAGCAGTTTCCTGACAGGCGTGAACACTGAAGCTTTCTTT.